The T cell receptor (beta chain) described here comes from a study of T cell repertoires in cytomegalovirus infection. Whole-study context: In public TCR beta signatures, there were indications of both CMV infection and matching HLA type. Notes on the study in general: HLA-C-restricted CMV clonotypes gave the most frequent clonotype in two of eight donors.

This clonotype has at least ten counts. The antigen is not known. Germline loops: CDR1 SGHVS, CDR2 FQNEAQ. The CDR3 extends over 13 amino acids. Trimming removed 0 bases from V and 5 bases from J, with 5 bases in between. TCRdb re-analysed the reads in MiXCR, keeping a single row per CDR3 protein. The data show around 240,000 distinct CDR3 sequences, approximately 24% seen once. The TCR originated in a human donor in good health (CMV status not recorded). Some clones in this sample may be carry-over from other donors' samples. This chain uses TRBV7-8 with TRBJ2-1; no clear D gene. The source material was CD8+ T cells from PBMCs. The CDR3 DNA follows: TGTGCCAGCAGCTTAGCCTATCACAATGAGCAGTTCTTC. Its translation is CASSLAYHNEQFF.